A selection of T cell receptor beta chains follows, all from one sample in a study of tumor and adjacent non-tumor tissue in lung cancer. TCRdb reprocessed the multiplex PCR reads via MiXCR and lists one record per CDR3 protein. The repertoire holds 85,000 to 100,000 distinct CDR3 sequences, with approximately 65% as singletons. The sample consisted of lung tumor tissue. The receptor set was obtained from a man aged 55 to 70 with non-small cell lung cancer. Both conserved end residues are part of each CDR3. The D gene is left open where the match is weak. Some rows have no size entry. The others give once, few or many, or a class for an expanded clone.

clone size: NA
J gene: TRBJ2-3
D gene: NA
CDR3 length: 16
V gene: TRBV12-3/TRBV12-4
CDR3 protein: CASGPPSGENTDMQYF
CDR3 DNA: TGTGCCAGCGGTCCGCCCTCTGGGGAGAACACAGATATGCAGTATTTT

clone size: NA
J gene: TRBJ2-7
D gene: NA
CDR3 length: 16
V gene: TRBV4-3
CDR3 protein: CANSQGLGASVFEQCF
CDR3 DNA: TGCGCCAACAGCCAAGGCCTAGGTGCTAGCGTTTTCGAGCAGTGCTTC

clone size: once
J gene: TRBJ2-2
D gene: NA
CDR3 length: 13
V gene: TRBV5-4
CDR3 protein: CASSTGPTGELLF
CDR3 DNA: TGTGCCAGCAGTACCGGACCGACCGGGGAGCTGTTATTT

clone size: many
J gene: TRBJ2-1
D gene: NA
CDR3 length: 15
V gene: TRBV15
CDR3 protein: CATSREVTSTSEQFF
CDR3 DNA: TGTGCCACCAGCAGAGAGGTAACCTCCACGAGTGAGCAGTTCTTC

clone size: NA
J gene: TRBJ1-6
D gene: NA
CDR3 length: 16
V gene: TRBV4-3
CDR3 protein: CASSLDWGSRNSPLSF
CDR3 DNA: TGCGCCAGCAGCCTAGATTGGGGGTCCCGGAATTCACCCCTCAGCTTT

clone size: NA
J gene: TRBJ2-1
D gene: TRBD1
CDR3 length: 14
V gene: TRBV2
CDR3 protein: CASSRDRGLDEQFF
CDR3 DNA: TGTGCCAGCAGCCGGGACAGGGGCTTGGATGAGCAGTTCTTC

clone size: many
J gene: TRBJ2-7
D gene: NA
CDR3 length: 14
V gene: TRBV28
CDR3 protein: CASSSGALFYEQYF
CDR3 DNA: TGTGCCAGCAGTTCCGGGGCCCTATTCTACGAGCAGTACTTC

clone size: NA
J gene: TRBJ2-2
D gene: NA
CDR3 length: 14
V gene: TRBV6-1
CDR3 protein: CTSRRDTNTGDLFF
CDR3 DNA: TGTACCAGCAGGCGGGACACTAACACCGGGGATCTGTTTTTT

clone size: NA
J gene: TRBJ1-5
D gene: NA
CDR3 length: 12
V gene: TRBV6-1
CDR3 protein: CASTNMDQPQHF
CDR3 DNA: TGTGCCAGCACAAACATGGATCAGCCCCAACATTTT

clone size: NA
J gene: TRBJ1-3
D gene: NA
CDR3 length: 14
V gene: TRBV6-1
CDR3 protein: CASSEWGGGNNIYF
CDR3 DNA: TGTGCCAGCAGTGAGTGGGGCGGTGGAAACAACATATATTTT

clone size: NA
J gene: TRBJ1-3
D gene: NA
CDR3 length: 15
V gene: TRBV12-3/TRBV12-4
CDR3 protein: CTRSGWGSSGNTIYF
CDR3 DNA: TGTACCAGGAGTGGGTGGGGGAGCTCTGGAAACACCATATATTTT

clone size: NA
J gene: TRBJ1-5
D gene: NA
CDR3 length: 13
V gene: TRBV11-2
CDR3 protein: CASSLEYCQPQHF
CDR3 DNA: TGTGCCAGCAGCTTGGAATACTGTCAACCTCAGCACTTT

clone size: NA
J gene: TRBJ1-5
D gene: NA
CDR3 length: 17
V gene: TRBV6-2/TRBV6-3
CDR3 protein: CPSSSLGGPINNQSQHF
CDR3 DNA: TGTCCCAGCAGTTCTCTGGGGGGTCCCATTAACAATCAGTCCCAGCATTTT

clone size: NA
J gene: TRBJ2-1
D gene: NA
CDR3 length: 12
V gene: TRBV11-1
CDR3 protein: CSSSLEGDEQFF
CDR3 DNA: TGTTCCAGCAGCCTAGAGGGCGATGAGCAGTTCTTC

clone size: NA
J gene: TRBJ1-5
D gene: TRBD1
CDR3 length: 16
V gene: TRBV4-1
CDR3 protein: CASSQDFDRARQPQHF
CDR3 DNA: TGCGCCAGTAGCCAAGATTTTGACAGGGCTAGACAGCCCCAGCATTTT

clone size: NA
J gene: TRBJ1-1
D gene: NA
CDR3 length: 15
V gene: TRBV6-6
CDR3 protein: CASSYSVPTGIEAFF
CDR3 DNA: TGTGCCAGCAGTTACTCAGTTCCCACGGGAATTGAAGCTTTCTTT

clone size: NA
J gene: TRBJ1-5
D gene: NA
CDR3 length: 14
V gene: TRBV6-2/TRBV6-3
CDR3 protein: CTSSFDGGNQPHHF
CDR3 DNA: TGTACCAGTAGCTTTGACGGAGGCAATCAGCCCCATCATTTT

clone size: once
J gene: TRBJ2-3
D gene: NA
CDR3 length: 15
V gene: TRBV5-1
CDR3 protein: CASRLAGSPTDTQYF
CDR3 DNA: TGCGCCAGCAGGCTGGCAGGGAGTCCCACAGATACGCAGTATTTT

clone size: NA
J gene: TRBJ2-7
D gene: NA
CDR3 length: 15
V gene: TRBV6-2/TRBV6-3
CDR3 protein: CASTDPRAATYEQYF
CDR3 DNA: TGTGCCAGCACCGACCCCCGGGCGGCCACCTACGAGCAGTACTTC

clone size: NA
J gene: TRBJ1-5
D gene: TRBD1
CDR3 length: 15
V gene: TRBV28
CDR3 protein: CASSEPGGNSQPQHF
CDR3 DNA: TGTGCCAGCAGTGAACCAGGGGGTAACAGTCAGCCCCAGCATTTT

clone size: NA
J gene: TRBJ2-3
D gene: TRBD1
CDR3 length: 15
V gene: TRBV6-5
CDR3 protein: CVSSRTGGEWDTQYF
CDR3 DNA: TGTGTCAGCAGCCGGACAGGGGGCGAATGGGATACGCAGTATTTT

clone size: NA
J gene: TRBJ2-1
D gene: NA
CDR3 length: 12
V gene: TRBV20-1
CDR3 protein: CRARKVNNEQFF
CDR3 DNA: TGCAGGGCTAGAAAAGTGAACAATGAGCAGTTCTTT

clone size: many
J gene: TRBJ2-7
D gene: NA
CDR3 length: 14
V gene: TRBV13
CDR3 protein: CASSLGQKTYEQYF
CDR3 DNA: TGTGCCAGCAGCTTAGGACAGAAAACCTACGAGCAGTACTTC

clone size: NA
J gene: TRBJ2-1
D gene: NA
CDR3 length: 15
V gene: TRBV29-1
CDR3 protein: CIVEGSHNSYKEQFF
CDR3 DNA: TGCATCGTTGAAGGTAGTCACAACTCCTACAAAGAGCAGTTCTTC

clone size: many
J gene: TRBJ2-3
D gene: NA
CDR3 length: 15
V gene: TRBV7-9
CDR3 protein: CASSAQGDSTDTQYF
CDR3 DNA: TGTGCCAGCAGCGCTCAGGGTGATAGCACAGATACGCAGTATTTT

clone size: NA
J gene: TRBJ2-3
D gene: NA
CDR3 length: 14
V gene: TRBV5-1
CDR3 protein: CASSLDSPGDTQYF
CDR3 DNA: TGCGCCAGCAGCCTGGACAGCCCAGGGGATACGCAGTATTTT

clone size: NA
J gene: TRBJ1-1
D gene: NA
CDR3 length: 13
V gene: TRBV10-3
CDR3 protein: CAISEYGGTEAFF
CDR3 DNA: TGTGCCATCAGTGAGTACGGGGGGACTGAAGCTTTCTTT

clone size: NA
J gene: TRBJ2-7
D gene: NA
CDR3 length: 14
V gene: TRBV12-3/TRBV12-4
CDR3 protein: CASGLGGWIYEQYF
CDR3 DNA: TGTGCCAGCGGTCTTGGAGGGTGGATCTACGAGCAGTACTTC

clone size: NA
J gene: TRBJ2-2
D gene: NA
CDR3 length: 14
V gene: TRBV11-1
CDR3 protein: CASTRTVGTWELFF
CDR3 DNA: TGTGCCAGCACCCGGACTGTTGGCACCTGGGAGCTGTTTTTT

clone size: once
J gene: TRBJ1-5
D gene: NA
CDR3 length: 15
V gene: TRBV20-1
CDR3 protein: CSARRDPRGNQPQHF
CDR3 DNA: TGCAGTGCTAGGAGGGACCCTCGTGGCAATCAGCCCCAGCATTTT

clone size: NA
J gene: TRBJ2-5
D gene: TRBD2
CDR3 length: 16
V gene: TRBV6-6
CDR3 protein: CASRGLAEGSQDTQYF
CDR3 DNA: TGTGCCAGCAGGGGACTAGCGGAGGGGAGTCAAGATACCCAGTACTTC

clone size: NA
J gene: TRBJ1-2
D gene: TRBD1
CDR3 length: 12
V gene: TRBV12-3/TRBV12-4
CDR3 protein: CTSRRQGAGYTF
CDR3 DNA: TGTACCAGCAGGAGACAGGGCGCTGGCTACACTTTC

clone size: NA
J gene: TRBJ2-1
D gene: NA
CDR3 length: 16
V gene: TRBV29-1
CDR3 protein: CSANGATQGAMGEQFF
CDR3 DNA: TGCAGCGCTAACGGTGCCACACAGGGTGCCATGGGTGAGCAGTTCTTC

clone size: NA
J gene: TRBJ2-6
D gene: NA
CDR3 length: 17
V gene: TRBV12-3/TRBV12-4
CDR3 protein: CTNSPGTSVSGANVLPF
CDR3 DNA: TGTACCAACAGTCCTGGGACTTCTGTCTCTGGGGCCAACGTCCTGCCTTTC

clone size: NA
J gene: TRBJ1-1
D gene: NA
CDR3 length: 17
V gene: TRBV5-5
CDR3 protein: CASSLWSHPGLNTEAFF
CDR3 DNA: TGTGCTAGCAGCTTGTGGTCTCACCCAGGACTGAACACTGAAGCTTTCTTT

clone size: NA
J gene: TRBJ2-3
D gene: TRBD1
CDR3 length: 14
V gene: TRBV7-9
CDR3 protein: CASSLLGGTYRHYF
CDR3 DNA: TGTGCCAGCAGCTTATTAGGGGGCACATATAGGCATTATTTT

clone size: few
J gene: TRBJ2-4
D gene: TRBD2
CDR3 length: 13
V gene: TRBV11-3
CDR3 protein: CASSRTSENIHYF
CDR3 DNA: TGTGCCAGCAGCAGGACTAGTGAAAACATTCATTACTTC

clone size: NA
J gene: TRBJ2-5
D gene: TRBD2
CDR3 length: 14
V gene: TRBV29-1
CDR3 protein: CSVDIGGSRETQYF
CDR3 DNA: TGTAGCGTTGATATAGGCGGGAGCAGGGAGACCCAGTACTTC

clone size: many
J gene: TRBJ2-5
D gene: NA
CDR3 length: 13
V gene: TRBV6-1
CDR3 protein: CASGVRYDGTQYF
CDR3 DNA: TGTGCCAGCGGGGTACGTTATGATGGGACCCAGTACTTC

clone size: NA
J gene: TRBJ2-1
D gene: TRBD2
CDR3 length: 17
V gene: TRBV4-2
CDR3 protein: CAGSQVQRSGDQDEQFF
CDR3 DNA: TGTGCCGGCAGCCAAGTTCAGCGTAGCGGGGATCAGGATGAGCAGTTCTTC

clone size: NA
J gene: TRBJ2-1
D gene: NA
CDR3 length: 16
V gene: TRBV7-8
CDR3 protein: CASSLEAPGDYNEQFF
CDR3 DNA: TGTGCCAGCAGCTTAGAAGCTCCGGGGGACTACAATGAGCAGTTCTTC

clone size: NA
J gene: TRBJ2-1
D gene: NA
CDR3 length: 16
V gene: TRBV6-2/TRBV6-3
CDR3 protein: CASSPSQAGTSNEQFF
CDR3 DNA: TGTGCCAGCAGTCCTTCTCAGGCGGGGACGAGTAATGAGCAGTTCTTC

clone size: NA
J gene: TRBJ1-2
D gene: TRBD1
CDR3 length: 14
V gene: TRBV29-1
CDR3 protein: CSIDRTGPWDGYTF
CDR3 DNA: TGCAGCATTGACCGGACAGGGCCCTGGGATGGCTATACCTTC